Listed below are T cell receptor beta chains from one sample, sequenced in a study of a mutant IDH1 vaccine in newly diagnosed glioma. Using immunoSEQ multiplex PCR, the repertoire was profiled, and TCRdb retains in-frame clones only, with some absent. Among about 92,000 clones listed, over 75% were seen once. The material sequenced was PBMCs, taken from a glioma patient treated with radiotherapy, temozolomide or both. These receptors were obtained from a middle-aged man with glioma. The CDR3 runs from the conserved cysteine through the conserved F or W. A D gene is named only where the DNA matches it firmly. Rows give clone size only sometimes, using once, few, many, or a class for an expanded clone.

TRBD2	TRBV7-3	TRBJ2-1	NA	CASSPTRTSGKTGEQFF	TGTGCCAGCAGTCCTACACGGACTAGCGGGAAGACGGGTGAGCAGTTCTTC
NA	TRBV7-2	TRBJ2-7	NA	CASKQGLASRYEQYF	TGTGCCAGCAAGCAGGGTCTAGCGTCCCGCTACGAGCAGTACTTC
NA	TRBV6-5	TRBJ2-1	NA	CASKSGDEQFF	TGTGCCAGCAAATCAGGGGATGAGCAGTTCTTC
NA	TRBV4-2	TRBJ1-2	NA	CASSQDLVQVYYGYTF	TGTGCCAGCAGCCAAGATCTAGTTCAGGTTTATTATGGCTACACCTTC
NA	TRBV6-5	TRBJ1-1	NA	CASSIRDRNTEAFF	TGTGCCAGCAGTATTAGGGACCGTAACACTGAAGCTTTCTTT
TRBD1	TRBV11-2	TRBJ1-4	NA	CASSSDRVGEKLFF	TGTGCCAGCAGCTCGGACAGGGTGGGTGAAAAACTGTTTTTT
TRBD2	TRBV27	TRBJ2-5	few	CASSQLAGGPKTQYF	TGTGCCAGCAGCCAACTAGCGGGAGGGCCGAAGACCCAGTACTTC
NA	TRBV5-5	TRBJ1-2	NA	CASSLEVNYGYTF	TGTGCCAGCAGCTTGGAGGTGAACTATGGCTACACCTTC
NA	TRBV5-1	TRBJ1-4	once	CASRKAGVLNEKLFF	TGCGCCAGCAGGAAAGCAGGGGTACTTAATGAAAAACTGTTTTTT
NA	TRBV6-5	TRBJ1-2	NA	CASSYVVGDGYTF	TGTGCCAGCAGTTACGTAGTGGGCGACGGCTACACCTTC
TRBD1	TRBV25-1	TRBJ1-1	few	CASSTERGLTEAFF	TGTGCCAGCTCTACGGAGAGGGGGCTTACTGAAGCTTTCTTT
TRBD1	TRBV2	TRBJ2-3	NA	CASSEDRGPDTQYF	TGTGCCAGCAGTGAGGACAGGGGGCCCGATACGCAGTATTTT
NA	TRBV27	TRBJ2-4	NA	CASSPAIAKNIQYF	TGTGCCAGCAGTCCAGCGATAGCCAAAAACATTCAGTACTTC
NA	TRBV5-6	TRBJ2-7	NA	CASSGRDLYEQYF	TGTGCCAGCAGCGGGCGGGACCTTTACGAGCAGTACTTC
TRBD1	TRBV10-3	TRBJ1-1	few	CAGGGDGEAFF	TGTGCCGGAGGGGGCGATGGTGAAGCTTTCTTT
NA	TRBV11-2	TRBJ2-3	NA	CASSKGRQSSTDTQYF	TGTGCCAGCAGCAAAGGGCGGCAGTCTAGCACAGATACGCAGTATTTT
TRBD2	TRBV6-1	TRBJ2-1	NA	CASTVRLAGSNEQFF	TGTGCCAGCACGGTCCGGCTAGCGGGGTCCAATGAGCAGTTCTTC
NA	TRBV19	TRBJ1-5	few	CASSSFNQPQHF	TGTGCCAGTAGTTCCTTCAATCAGCCCCAGCATTTT
NA	TRBV9	TRBJ1-2	NA	CASSDGLARRGYTF	TGTGCCAGCAGCGATGGGTTGGCACGGCGGGGCTACACCTTC
NA	TRBV14	TRBJ1-2	medium-sized	CASSQQGKHGYTF	TGTGCCAGCAGCCAACAGGGGAAGCATGGCTACACCTTC
NA	TRBV19	TRBJ1-2	NA	CASSTEGNYGYTF	TGTGCCAGTAGTACCGAAGGGAACTATGGCTACACCTTC
NA	TRBV30	TRBJ1-5	NA	CAWNSKGGSQPQHF	TGTGCCTGGAACTCCAAAGGAGGGAGTCAGCCCCAGCATTTT
TRBD1	TRBV2	TRBJ2-2	NA	CASRVDRGRTGELFF	TGTGCCAGCAGAGTCGACAGGGGGCGCACCGGGGAGCTGTTTTTT
TRBD2	TRBV15	TRBJ2-2	NA	CATSREALGGELFF	TGTGCCACCAGCCGGGAGGCCCTCGGAGGGGAGCTGTTTTTT
NA	TRBV27	TRBJ1-1	many	CASSLVSRYGEAFF	TGTGCCAGCAGTTTAGTATCGCGGTATGGTGAAGCTTTCTTT
NA	TRBV21-1	TRBJ2-1	NA	CASSKEKPTEFF	TGTGCCAGCAGCAAAGAGAAACCCACAGAGTTCTTC
TRBD1	TRBV19	TRBJ1-1	NA	CASSIQGARWNTEAFF	TGTGCCAGTAGTATCCAGGGGGCGAGGTGGAACACTGAAGCTTTCTTT
NA	TRBV6-1	TRBJ2-7	NA	CASSDPLFGEQYF	TGTGCCAGCAGTGACCCCCTATTCGGGGAGCAGTACTTC
NA	TRBV2	TRBJ2-7	NA	CASSDQPIAVEQYF	TGTGCCAGCAGTGACCAGCCGATTGCAGTCGAGCAGTACTTC
TRBD1	TRBV27	TRBJ1-1	NA	CASRRTGGTEAFF	TGTGCCAGCAGGAGGACAGGGGGCACTGAAGCTTTCTTT
NA	TRBV7-2	TRBJ1-5	NA	CASSLDMVNQPQHF	TGTGCCAGCAGCTTAGACATGGTTAATCAGCCCCAGCATTTT
NA	TRBV20-1	TRBJ1-2	NA	CSASPLYGYTF	TGCAGTGCTAGTCCCCTCTATGGCTACACCTTC
TRBD2	TRBV5-1	TRBJ2-7	few	CASSPWGGSGYEQYF	TGCGCCAGCAGCCCCTGGGGGGGGTCGGGCTACGAGCAGTACTTC
TRBD1	TRBV5-1	TRBJ2-5	NA	CASRRPAGGGETQYF	TGCGCCAGCAGACGTCCGGCAGGGGGTGGAGAGACCCAGTACTTC
TRBD1	TRBV6-5	TRBJ2-7	NA	CASRPYRGILYEQYF	TGTGCCAGCAGACCTTACAGGGGGATCCTCTACGAGCAGTACTTC
NA	TRBV5-1	TRBJ2-2	NA	CASSLGGTGELFF	TGCGCCAGCAGCTTGGGGGGAACCGGGGAGCTGTTTTTT
NA	TRBV7-2	TRBJ2-4	NA	CASSLAGPQVKNIQYF	TGTGCCAGCAGCTTAGCGGGCCCTCAGGTCAAAAACATTCAGTACTTC
NA	TRBV29-1	TRBJ2-3	NA	CSVPQIGRTNTQYF	TGCAGCGTCCCGCAGATCGGACGTACAAATACGCAGTATTTT